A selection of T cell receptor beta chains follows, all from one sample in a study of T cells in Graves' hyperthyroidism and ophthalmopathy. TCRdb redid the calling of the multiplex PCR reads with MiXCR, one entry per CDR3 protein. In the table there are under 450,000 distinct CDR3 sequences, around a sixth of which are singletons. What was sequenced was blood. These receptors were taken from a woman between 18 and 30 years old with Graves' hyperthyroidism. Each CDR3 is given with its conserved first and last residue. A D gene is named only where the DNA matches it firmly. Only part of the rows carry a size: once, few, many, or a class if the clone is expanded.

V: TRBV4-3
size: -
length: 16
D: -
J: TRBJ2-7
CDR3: CASSQAFRGPSDEQYF
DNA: TGCGCCAGCAGCCAAGCGTTTCGAGGGCCAAGTGACGAGCAGTACTTC

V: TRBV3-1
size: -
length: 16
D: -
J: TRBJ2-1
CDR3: CASSQPEAGHYNEQFF
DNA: TGTGCCAGCAGCCAGCCGGAGGCAGGCCATTACAATGAGCAGTTCTTC

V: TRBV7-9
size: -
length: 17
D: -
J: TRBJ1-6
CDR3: CASSLKGLGGGNSPLHF
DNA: TGTGCCAGCAGCTTAAAGGGTCTCGGAGGGGGAAATTCACCCCTCCACTTT

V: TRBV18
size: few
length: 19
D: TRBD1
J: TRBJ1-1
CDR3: CASSPRGGVGQAQDWEAFF
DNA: TGTGCCAGCTCACCGAGAGGGGGTGTGGGACAGGCACAGGACTGGGAAGCTTTCTTT

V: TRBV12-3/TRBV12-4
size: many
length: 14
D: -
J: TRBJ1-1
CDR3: CASSLGGKTTEAFF
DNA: TGTGCCAGCAGTTTAGGGGGTAAAACGACTGAAGCTTTCTTT

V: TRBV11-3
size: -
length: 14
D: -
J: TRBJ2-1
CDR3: CASSLDGGYNEQLF
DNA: TGTGCCAGCAGCTTAGATGGGGGCTACAATGAGCAGCTCTTC

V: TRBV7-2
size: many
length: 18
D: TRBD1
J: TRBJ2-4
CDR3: CASSLGTGVPEGKNIQYF
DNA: TGTGCCAGCAGCTTAGGGACAGGGGTCCCTGAAGGCAAAAACATTCAGTACTTC

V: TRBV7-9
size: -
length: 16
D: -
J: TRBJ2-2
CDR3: CASSSVRLSRTGELFF
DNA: TGTGCCAGCAGCTCCGTTAGGTTGTCTCGCACCGGGGAGCTGTTTTTT

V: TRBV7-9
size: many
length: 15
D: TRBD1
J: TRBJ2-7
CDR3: CASSSTRDRIYEQYF
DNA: TGTGCCAGCAGCTCTACCCGGGACAGGATCTACGAGCAGTACTTC

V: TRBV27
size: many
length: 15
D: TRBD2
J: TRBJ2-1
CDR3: CASSVGLAGGKEQFF
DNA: TGTGCCAGCAGCGTGGGACTAGCGGGAGGGAAAGAGCAGTTCTTC

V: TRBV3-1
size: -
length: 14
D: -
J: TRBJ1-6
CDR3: CASSQGSLGSPLHF
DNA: TGTGCCAGCAGCCAAGGATCGCTAGGTTCACCCCTCCACTTT

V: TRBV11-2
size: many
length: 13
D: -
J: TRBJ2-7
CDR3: CASSFGENYEQYF
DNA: TGTGCCAGCAGCTTTGGCGAAAACTACGAGCAGTACTTC

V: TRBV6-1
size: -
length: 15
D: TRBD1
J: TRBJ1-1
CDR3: CASMGQNYMNTEAFF
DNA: TGTGCCAGCATGGGACAGAACTACATGAACACTGAAGCTTTCTTT

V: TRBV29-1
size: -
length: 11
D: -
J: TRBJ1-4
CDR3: CSALTNEKLFF
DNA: TGCAGCGCGCTGACTAATGAAAAACTGTTTTTT

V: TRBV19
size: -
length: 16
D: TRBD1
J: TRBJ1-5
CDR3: CASSNYGTGVDQPQHF
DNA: TGTGCCAGTAGTAACTACGGGACAGGGGTGGATCAGCCCCAGCATTTT

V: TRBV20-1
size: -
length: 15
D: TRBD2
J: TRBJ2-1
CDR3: CSAPGTSGSWDEQFF
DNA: TGCAGTGCCCCAGGGACTAGCGGGAGTTGGGATGAGCAGTTCTTC

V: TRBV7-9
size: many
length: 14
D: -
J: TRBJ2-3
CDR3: CASRRTAGTDTQYF
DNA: TGTGCCAGCAGACGGACAGCAGGAACAGATACGCAGTATTTT

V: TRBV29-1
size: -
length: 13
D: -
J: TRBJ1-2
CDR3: CSVRLAGAMGYTF
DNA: TGCAGCGTTCGTTTGGCGGGCGCTATGGGCTACACCTTC

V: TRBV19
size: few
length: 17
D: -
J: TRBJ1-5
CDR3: CASSIEMDCSSNQPQHF
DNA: TGTGCCAGTAGTATAGAGATGGACTGTTCGAGCAATCAGCCCCAGCATTTT

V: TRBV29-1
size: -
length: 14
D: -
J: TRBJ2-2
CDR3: CSVERQGEAGELFF
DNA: TGCAGCGTTGAGCGGCAGGGCGAGGCCGGGGAGCTGTTTTTT

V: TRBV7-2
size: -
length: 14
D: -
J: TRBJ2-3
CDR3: CATKVRVAGDTQYF
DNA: TGTGCCACCAAAGTTCGGGTGGCGGGGGATACGCAGTATTTT

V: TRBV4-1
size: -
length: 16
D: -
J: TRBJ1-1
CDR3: CASSQEGGGMNTEAFF
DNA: TGCGCCAGCAGCCAAGAAGGGGGGGGAATGAACACTGAAGCTTTCTTT

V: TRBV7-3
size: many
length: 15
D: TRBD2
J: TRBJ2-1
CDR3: CASSDGLAGYNEQFF
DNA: TGTGCCAGCAGCGACGGACTAGCGGGATACAATGAGCAGTTCTTC

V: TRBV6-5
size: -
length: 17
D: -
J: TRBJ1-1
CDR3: CASSYDERTEEETEAFF
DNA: TGTGCCAGCAGTTACGATGAGAGGACAGAGGAAGAAACTGAAGCTTTCTTT

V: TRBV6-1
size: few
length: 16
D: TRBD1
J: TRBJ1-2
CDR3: CASRAGGTPQDYGYTF
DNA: TGTGCCAGCAGGGCAGGGGGTACCCCCCAGGACTATGGCTACACCTTC

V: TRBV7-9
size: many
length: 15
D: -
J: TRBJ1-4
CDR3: CASSLGGGVREKLFF
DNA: TGTGCCAGCAGCTTGGGTGGTGGCGTACGCGAAAAACTGTTTTTT

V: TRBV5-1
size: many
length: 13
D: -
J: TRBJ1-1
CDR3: CASTLQWNTEAFF
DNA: TGCGCCAGCACCCTACAGTGGAACACTGAAGCTTTCTTT

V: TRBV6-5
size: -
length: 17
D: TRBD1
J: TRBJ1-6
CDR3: CASSYSGTGGGNSPLHF
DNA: TGTGCCAGCAGTTACTCCGGGACAGGGGGCGGAAATTCACCCCTCCACTTT